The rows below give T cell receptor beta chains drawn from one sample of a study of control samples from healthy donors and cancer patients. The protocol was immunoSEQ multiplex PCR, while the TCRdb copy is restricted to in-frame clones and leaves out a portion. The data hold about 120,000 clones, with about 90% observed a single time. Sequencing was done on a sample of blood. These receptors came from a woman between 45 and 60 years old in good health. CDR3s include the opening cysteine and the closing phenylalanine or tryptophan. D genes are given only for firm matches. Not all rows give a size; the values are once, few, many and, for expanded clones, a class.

CDR3: CASWNSGSSGELFF
DNA: TGTGCCAGCTGGAATAGCGGGAGCTCCGGGGAGCTGTTTTTT
V: TRBV28
J: TRBJ2-2
size: NA
D: TRBD2

CDR3: CSVGQERNYGYTF
DNA: TGCAGCGTGGGACAGGAGCGTAACTATGGCTACACCTTC
V: TRBV29-1
J: TRBJ1-2
size: NA
D: TRBD1

CDR3: CASSLGGAEAFF
DNA: TGTGCCAGCAGTTTAGGGGGAGCTGAAGCTTTCTTT
V: TRBV28
J: TRBJ1-1
size: NA
D: NA

CDR3: CASSVVTAGGTDTQYF
DNA: TGTGCCAGCAGCGTAGTTACCGCGGGAGGCACAGATACGCAGTATTTT
V: TRBV9
J: TRBJ2-3
size: NA
D: TRBD2

CDR3: CASSQGAWDTQYF
DNA: TGTGCCAGCAGCCAGGGGGCATGGGATACGCAGTATTTT
V: TRBV6-1
J: TRBJ2-3
size: NA
D: TRBD1

CDR3: CSVLRASTDTQYF
DNA: TGCAGCGTTCTGAGAGCTAGCACAGATACGCAGTATTTT
V: TRBV29-1
J: TRBJ2-3
size: NA
D: NA

CDR3: CASSGGRALTEAFF
DNA: TGCGCCAGCAGCGGAGGGCGGGCTCTCACTGAAGCTTTCTTT
V: TRBV5-1
J: TRBJ1-1
size: NA
D: NA

CDR3: CASTQTALTPLHF
DNA: TGTGCCAGCACTCAGACCGCTTTGACACCCCTCCACTTT
V: TRBV27
J: TRBJ1-6
size: NA
D: NA

CDR3: CASSQPTGDYEQYF
DNA: TGTGCCAGCTCCCAGCCGACAGGGGACTACGAGCAGTACTTC
V: TRBV18
J: TRBJ2-7
size: once
D: TRBD1

CDR3: CASSPDRDFYGYTF
DNA: TGTGCCAGCAGCCCGGACAGGGACTTCTATGGCTACACCTTC
V: TRBV7-2
J: TRBJ1-2
size: NA
D: TRBD1

CDR3: CASSLGTGGQTYEQYF
DNA: TGTGCCAGCAGCTTAGGCACCGGCGGGCAGACCTACGAGCAGTACTTC
V: TRBV7-9
J: TRBJ2-7
size: NA
D: NA

CDR3: CASSRHDRWSTEAFF
DNA: TGTGCCAGCAGCCGACACGACAGGTGGTCCACTGAAGCTTTCTTT
V: TRBV3-1/TRBV3-2
J: TRBJ1-1
size: NA
D: NA

CDR3: CASSQGFGETQYF
DNA: TGTGCCAGCAGCCAAGGGTTTGGAGAGACCCAGTACTTC
V: TRBV14
J: TRBJ2-5
size: NA
D: NA

CDR3: CASSQGPSNEKLFF
DNA: TGCGCCAGCAGCCAGGGTCCATCCAATGAAAAACTGTTTTTT
V: TRBV4-1
J: TRBJ1-4
size: NA
D: NA

CDR3: CASSIEGVRQVNSGANVLTF
DNA: TGTGCCAGTAGTATAGAGGGGGTCCGGCAGGTCAACTCTGGGGCCAACGTCCTGACTTTC
V: TRBV19
J: TRBJ2-6
size: once
D: NA

CDR3: CASSATGSSGNTIYF
DNA: TGTGCCAGCAGTGCGACAGGGAGCTCTGGAAACACCATATATTTT
V: TRBV6-2/TRBV6-3
J: TRBJ1-3
size: NA
D: TRBD1

CDR3: CSVEDVGGRGTQYF
DNA: TGCAGCGTTGAAGATGTGGGGGGAAGGGGGACCCAGTACTTC
V: TRBV29-1
J: TRBJ2-5
size: NA
D: NA

CDR3: CASSLVDNTEAFF
DNA: TGTGCCAGCAGCTTAGTGGACAACACTGAAGCTTTCTTT
V: TRBV7-9
J: TRBJ1-1
size: NA
D: NA

CDR3: CASSPDRDGGYTF
DNA: TGTGCCAGCTCACCAGACAGGGACGGCGGCTACACCTTC
V: TRBV18
J: TRBJ1-2
size: NA
D: TRBD1

CDR3: CASSLEYGQDYGYTF
DNA: TGTGCCAGCAGCTTAGAGTATGGGCAGGACTATGGCTACACCTTC
V: TRBV7-6
J: TRBJ1-2
size: NA
D: NA

CDR3: CASRLGGTSGITGELFF
DNA: TGCGCCAGCAGGCTGGGGGGGACTAGCGGGATTACCGGGGAGCTGTTTTTT
V: TRBV10-2
J: TRBJ2-2
size: NA
D: TRBD2

CDR3: CASSVGGRAHQPQHF
DNA: TGTGCCAGCAGTGTGGGGGGCCGTGCACATCAGCCCCAGCATTTT
V: TRBV28
J: TRBJ1-5
size: NA
D: NA

CDR3: CASSPGNRGGASGANVLTF
DNA: TGTGCCAGCAGCCCCGGGAACAGGGGGGGTGCCTCTGGGGCCAACGTCCTGACTTTC
V: TRBV5-6
J: TRBJ2-6
size: NA
D: NA

CDR3: CASSFDIGGETQYF
DNA: TGTGCCAGCAGCTTTGATATAGGGGGGGAGACCCAGTACTTC
V: TRBV7-9
J: TRBJ2-5
size: NA
D: NA

CDR3: CASSLRQGSGLRGQYF
DNA: TGTGCCAGCAGCTTGCGGCAGGGCAGCGGGTTACGAGGGCAGTACTTC
V: TRBV5-6
J: TRBJ2-7
size: NA
D: NA

CDR3: CASSINSFGANSEAFF
DNA: TGCGCCAGCAGCATAAACAGCTTCGGGGCGAACTCTGAAGCTTTCTTT
V: TRBV5-1
J: TRBJ1-1
size: NA
D: NA

CDR3: CASSPWWGADSSYNEQFF
DNA: TGCGCCAGCAGCCCATGGTGGGGAGCGGATAGCTCCTACAATGAGCAGTTCTTC
V: TRBV4-1
J: TRBJ2-1
size: once
D: NA